This T cell receptor (beta chain) derives from a study of cytomegalovirus exposure and HLA in healthy donors. Overall study findings and caveats: Later on, a genetic analysis was performed. It linked a missense variant in DCLRE1C with V- and J-gene trimming of TCR beta. Later, TCR association rates were found to vary by HLA locus, highest for DRB1 and lowest for HLA-C.

Of note for this clone: Its cognate antigen is unknown.

The PCR contained 60 Vbeta and 13 Jbeta primers. In the original processing: An analysis that came later counted 70 million to 100 million unique TCR beta chains, approximately 10 million shared. The repertoire was sequenced with immunoSEQ multiplex PCR; TCRdb's copy has only in-frame clones and lacks some. V and J calls and clone size come straight from that table; D and trimming were deduced from the DNA. The table includes around 150,000 clones, nearly 90% detected once. The germline V gene has CDR1 MNHEY and CDR2 SVGAGI. V lost 7 bases and J 5 bases, leaving 15 bases between the germline ends. The CDR3 is 13 amino acids. All donors participated as healthy donors of bone marrow.

The chain links TRBV6-5 to TRBJ2-7, with D perhaps TRBD1 (6 bases). Sequencing used PBMCs. This clonotype originated in a woman in her 40s in good health and CMV-seronegative. The CDR3 spells CASTKQGMDEQYF. DNA of the CDR3: TGTGCCAGCACCAAACAGGGTATGGACGAGCAGTACTTC.